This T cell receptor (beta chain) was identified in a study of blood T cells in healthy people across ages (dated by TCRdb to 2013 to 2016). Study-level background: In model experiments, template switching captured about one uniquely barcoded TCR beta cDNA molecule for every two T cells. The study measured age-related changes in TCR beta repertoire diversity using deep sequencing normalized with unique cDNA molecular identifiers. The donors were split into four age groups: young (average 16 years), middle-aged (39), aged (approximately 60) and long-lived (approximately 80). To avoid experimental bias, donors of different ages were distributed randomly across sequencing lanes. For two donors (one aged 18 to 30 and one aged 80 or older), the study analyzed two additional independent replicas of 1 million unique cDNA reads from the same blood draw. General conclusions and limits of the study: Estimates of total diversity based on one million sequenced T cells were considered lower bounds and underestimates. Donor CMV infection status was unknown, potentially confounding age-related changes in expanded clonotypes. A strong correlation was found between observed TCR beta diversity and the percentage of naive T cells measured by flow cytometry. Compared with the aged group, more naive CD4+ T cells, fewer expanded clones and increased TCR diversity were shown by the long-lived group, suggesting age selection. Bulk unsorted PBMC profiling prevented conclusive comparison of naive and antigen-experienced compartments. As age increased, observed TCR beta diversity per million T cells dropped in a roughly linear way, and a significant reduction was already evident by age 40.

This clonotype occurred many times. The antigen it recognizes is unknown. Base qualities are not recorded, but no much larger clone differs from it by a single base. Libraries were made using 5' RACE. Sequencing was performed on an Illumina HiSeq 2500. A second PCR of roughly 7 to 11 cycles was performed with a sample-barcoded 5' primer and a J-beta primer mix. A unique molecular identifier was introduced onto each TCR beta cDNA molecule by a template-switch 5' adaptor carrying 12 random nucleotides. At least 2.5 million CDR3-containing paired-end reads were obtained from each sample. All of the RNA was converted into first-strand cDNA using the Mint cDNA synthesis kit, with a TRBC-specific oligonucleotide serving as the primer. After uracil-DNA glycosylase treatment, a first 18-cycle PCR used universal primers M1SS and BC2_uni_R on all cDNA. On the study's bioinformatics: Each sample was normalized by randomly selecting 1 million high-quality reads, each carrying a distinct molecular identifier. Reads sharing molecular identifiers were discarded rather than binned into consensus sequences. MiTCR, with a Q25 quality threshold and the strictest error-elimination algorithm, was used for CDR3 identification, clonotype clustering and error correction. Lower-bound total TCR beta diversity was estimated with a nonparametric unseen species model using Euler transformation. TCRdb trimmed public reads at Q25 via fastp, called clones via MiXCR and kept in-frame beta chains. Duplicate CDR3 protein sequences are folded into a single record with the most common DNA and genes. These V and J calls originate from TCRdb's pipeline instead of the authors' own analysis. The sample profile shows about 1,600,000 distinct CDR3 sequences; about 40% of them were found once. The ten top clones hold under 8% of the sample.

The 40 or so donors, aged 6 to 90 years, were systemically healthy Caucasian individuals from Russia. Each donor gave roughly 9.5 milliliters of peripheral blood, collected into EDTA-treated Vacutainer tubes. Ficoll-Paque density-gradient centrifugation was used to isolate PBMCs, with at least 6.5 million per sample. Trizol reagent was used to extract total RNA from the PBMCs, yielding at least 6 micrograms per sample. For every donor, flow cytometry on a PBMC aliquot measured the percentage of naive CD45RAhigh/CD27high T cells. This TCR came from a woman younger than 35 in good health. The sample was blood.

Here is the DNA: TGCGCCAGCAGAACCGGGACTGGAGGGTCCAATGAGCAGTTCTTC. Its coded protein is CASRTGTGGSNEQFF. The chain employs TRBV5-1 and TRBJ2-1, with TRBD2 perhaps the D gene, on 6 matching bases. The CDR3 spans 15 residues, from the cysteine through the phenylalanine. Only the CDR3 portion is preserved as DNA: 45 bases, with reading frame beginning at the first base. In the germline V gene, CDR1 corresponds to SGHRS and CDR2 to YFSETQ. Cut back by 5 bases and 6 bases, the V and J ends lie 18 bases apart.